Below, one T cell receptor beta chain is given with its context. What it recognizes is unknown. Samples with a second dose at about 4 or about 12 weeks were pooled together. Repertoires were generated with immunoSEQ multiplex PCR, while TCRdb's copy carries only in-frame clones and drops some. Among approximately 140,000 clones listed, around 91% were seen once. This specimen comes from a study of T cell responses to AZD1222 COVID-19 vaccine. CDR1 MNHNS and CDR2 SASEGT come from the germline V gene. Trimming at V came to 2 bases and at J to 7 bases, leaving 11 bases not matched to a gene. The CDR3 is 16 residues long. Study observations and caveats: Scientists sampled the repertoires only once the peak T cell response had passed. Only five to seven AZD1222 recipients were seropositive at baseline. The breadth and depth of Spike-specific TCRs increased once two AZD1222 doses had been given.

This TCR came from an adult who received the AZD1222 COVID-19 vaccine. The rearrangement joins TRBV6-1 to TRBJ1-5, with TRBD1 matching over 7 bases. Sequencing was performed on peripheral blood, taken 28 days after the second AZD1222 dose. The CDR3 region has the DNA TGTGCCAGCAGTGAATCCGACAGGGCGTTGCGGCAGCCCCAGCATTTT. As protein: CASSESDRALRQPQHF.